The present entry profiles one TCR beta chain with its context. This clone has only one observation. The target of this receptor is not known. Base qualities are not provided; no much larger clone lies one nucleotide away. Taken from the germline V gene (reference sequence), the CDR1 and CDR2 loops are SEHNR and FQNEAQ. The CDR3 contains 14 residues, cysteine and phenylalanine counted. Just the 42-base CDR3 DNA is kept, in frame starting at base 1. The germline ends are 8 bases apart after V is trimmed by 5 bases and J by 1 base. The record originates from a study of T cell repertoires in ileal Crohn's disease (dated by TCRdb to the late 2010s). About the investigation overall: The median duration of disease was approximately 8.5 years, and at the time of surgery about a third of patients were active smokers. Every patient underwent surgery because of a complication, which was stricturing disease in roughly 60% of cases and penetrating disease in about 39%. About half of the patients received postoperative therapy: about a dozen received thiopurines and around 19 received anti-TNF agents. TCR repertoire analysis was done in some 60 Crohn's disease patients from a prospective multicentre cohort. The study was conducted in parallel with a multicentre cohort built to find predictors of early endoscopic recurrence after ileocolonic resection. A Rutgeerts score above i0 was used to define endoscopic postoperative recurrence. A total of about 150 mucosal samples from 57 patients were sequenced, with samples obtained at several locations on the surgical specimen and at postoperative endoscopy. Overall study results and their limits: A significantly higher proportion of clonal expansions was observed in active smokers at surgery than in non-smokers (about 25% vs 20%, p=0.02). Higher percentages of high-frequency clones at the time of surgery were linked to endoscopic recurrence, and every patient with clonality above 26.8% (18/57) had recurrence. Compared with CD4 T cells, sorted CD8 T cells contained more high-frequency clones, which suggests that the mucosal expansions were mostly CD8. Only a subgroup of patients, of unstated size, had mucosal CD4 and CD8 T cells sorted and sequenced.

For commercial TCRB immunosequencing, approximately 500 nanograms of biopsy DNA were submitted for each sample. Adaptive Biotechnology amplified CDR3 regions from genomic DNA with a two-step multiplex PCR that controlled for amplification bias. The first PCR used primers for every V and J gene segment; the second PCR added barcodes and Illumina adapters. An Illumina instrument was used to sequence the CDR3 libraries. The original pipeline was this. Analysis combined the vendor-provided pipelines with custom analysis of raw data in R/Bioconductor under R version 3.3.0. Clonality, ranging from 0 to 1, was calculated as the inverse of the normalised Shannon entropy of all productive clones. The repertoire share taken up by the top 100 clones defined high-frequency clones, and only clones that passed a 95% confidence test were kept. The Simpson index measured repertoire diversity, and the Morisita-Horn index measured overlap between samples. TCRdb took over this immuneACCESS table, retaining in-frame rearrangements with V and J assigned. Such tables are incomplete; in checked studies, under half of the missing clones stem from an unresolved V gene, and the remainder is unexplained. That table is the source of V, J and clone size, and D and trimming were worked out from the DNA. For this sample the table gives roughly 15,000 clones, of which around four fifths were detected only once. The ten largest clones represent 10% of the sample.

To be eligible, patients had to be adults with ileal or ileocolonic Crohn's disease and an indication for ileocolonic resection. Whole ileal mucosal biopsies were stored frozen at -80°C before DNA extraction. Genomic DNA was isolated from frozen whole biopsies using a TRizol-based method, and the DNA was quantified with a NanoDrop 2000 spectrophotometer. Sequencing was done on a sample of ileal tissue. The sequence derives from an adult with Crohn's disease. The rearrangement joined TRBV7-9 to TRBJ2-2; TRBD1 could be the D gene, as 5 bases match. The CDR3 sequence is CASSKQVNTGELFF. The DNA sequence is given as TGTGCCAGCAGCAAACAGGTGAACACCGGGGAGCTGTTTTTT.